This T cell receptor beta chain was identified in a study of OX40 agonist ivuxolimab in advanced cancers. Study in general: In this cohort, patients received ivuxolimab, an agonistic anti-OX40 (CD134) antibody.

Measured with immunoSEQ multiplex PCR; TCRdb has only the in-frame clones, and not every one. Of around 140,000 clones listed, 90% are singletons. The V gene's germline CDR1 is MDHEN and CDR2 SYDVKM. The CDR3 has 12 residues. On this clone itself: A read error may produce the germline difference seen at one junction end.

This clonotype originated in an adult with an advanced solid tumor such as melanoma, head and neck, liver or kidney cancer. The chain combines TRBV28 with TRBJ2-7; perhaps TRBD1 as D (5 bases). The material sequenced was CD4+ or CD8+ T cells sorted from blood, taken in a trial of the OX40 agonist ivuxolimab. CDR3 DNA sequence: TGTGCCAGCAGTTTAGTCACGACAGCCGAGGACTTC. Residues: CASSLVTTAEDF.